This TCR beta chain emerged from a study of vaccination effects on CD4 cells after COVID-19. Notes on the study in general: Early timepoints after infection were absent, and convalescent patients were few in the study.

Antigen-specific CD4+ T cells were first expanded with viral peptide pools by the ViraFEST assay and only then sequenced. Culture proceeded for more than nine days, and CD4+ T cells were then isolated. As their vaccination, participants received two doses of either BNT162b2 or mRNA-1273. Cells had half their medium changed to IL-2 medium on days 3 and 7. The protocol was immunoSEQ multiplex PCR, while the TCRdb copy is restricted to in-frame clones and leaves out a portion. The repertoire has about 69,000 clones, 74% of them found once; the top ten carry approximately 1.5%. Worth noting for this clone: What it binds is not known.

V was cut by 0 bases and J by 5 bases, with 13 bases left in between. CDR3 length equals 16 residues. Per the germline V gene, CDR1 is SGHTA and CDR2 is FQGNSA. Sequenced material: CD4+ T cells from PBMCs cultured with HCoV-229E spike peptides, taken after COVID-19 vaccination. The rearrangement joins TRBV7-2 to TRBJ2-2; maybe TRBD1 (5 bases). The clonotype was recovered from a human donor who received a COVID-19 vaccine. This chain's CDR3 is CASSLAQGQVTGELFF. As DNA, the CDR3 is TGTGCCAGCAGCTTAGCCCAGGGTCAAGTGACCGGGGAGCTGTTTTTT.